These 16 T cell receptor beta chains came from one sample sequenced in a study of cytomegalovirus exposure and HLA in healthy donors. Libraries were prepared by immunoSEQ multiplex PCR; TCRdb keeps only in-frame clonotypes and omits some of them. The sample carries approximately 300,000 clones, more than 80% recorded once. Sequencing was carried out using PBMCs. The receptor set was obtained from a woman aged 18-29 years in good health and CMV-seronegative.

The V and J genes are TRBV4-3 and TRBJ2-1; 10 bases line up with TRBD2. V shed 0 bases and J 4 bases; nucleotides not matched to a gene: 6. Germline loops: CDR1 LGHNA, CDR2 YSLEER. CDR3 length: 17 amino acids. CDR3 in amino acids: CASSQDPGLAVYNEQFF. The DNA for the CDR3 is TGCGCCAGCAGCCAAGACCCAGGACTAGCGGTATACAATGAGCAGTTCTTC.

This clone came up once. CDR3 in amino acids: CASRRDSHNQPQHF. For the CDR3, the DNA is TGTGCCAGCAGACGGGACAGCCACAATCAGCCCCAGCATTTT. The rearrangement links TRBV6-5 to TRBJ1-5; 7 bases agree with TRBD1. The V gene end was trimmed by 6 bases and the J gene end by 3 bases; junction bases not matched to a gene: 5. The CDR3 has 14 amino acids. Germline values: CDR1 MNHEY, CDR2 SVGAGI.

The rearrangement joins TRBV18 to TRBJ1-5; D remains unclear. This CDR3 has 13 residues. Germline assignment: CDR1 KGHSH and CDR2 LQKENI. The V end was cut by 3 bases, the J end by 5 bases, with 8 bases between. In nucleotides, the CDR3 is TGTGCCAGCTCACCGAGTGTGGATCAGCCCCAGCATTTT. Its translation is CASSPSVDQPQHF.

The rearrangement uses TRBV10-2 and TRBJ1-2, with 7 nucleotides matching TRBD1. This CDR3 comprises 15 residues. Germline assignment: CDR1 WSHSY and CDR2 SAAADI. Trimming cost V 4 bases and J 1 base; bases outside gene matches: 6. The DNA for the CDR3 is TGCGCCAGCAGTGGGGGCCAGGGGGGTAACTATGGCTACACCTTC. Translating it yields CASSGGQGGNYGYTF.

The V and J genes are TRBV5-1 and TRBJ2-7, with no clear D. Deletions cut 4 bases from V and 1 base from J, with 9 bases between. Germline values: CDR1 SGHRS, CDR2 YFSETQ. The CDR3 is 13 residues long. CDR3 coding DNA: TGCGCCAGCAGCGACAATCTATCCTACGAGCAGTACTTC. Translating it yields CASSDNLSYEQYF.

This chain links TRBV4-3 with TRBJ1-2; a weak D match, TRBD1 (6 bases). The CDR3 extends over 14 amino acids. V lost 3 bases to trimming and J lost 6 bases, with 14 bases between them. Per the germline V gene, CDR1 is LGHNA and CDR2 is YSLEER. This chain's CDR3 is CASSHIQGRDGYTF. The CDR3 region has the DNA TGCGCCAGCAGCCACATACAGGGAAGGGATGGCTACACCTTC.

This clone has just a few counts. This rearrangement joins TRBV19 to TRBJ2-1; D is undetermined. Germline V gene lookup returns CDR1 LNHDA and CDR2 SQIVND (reference sequence). The CDR3 extends over 12 amino acids. V was pared by 3 bases and J by 4 bases, with 4 bases between. The CDR3 DNA sequence: TGTGCCAGTAGTATCCTGTACAATGAGCAGTTCTTC. It codes for CASSILYNEQFF. Combining the CDR3 with reference TRBV19 and TRBJ2-1 gives the whole variable domain DGGITQSPKYLFRKEGQNVTLSCEQNLNHDAMYWYRQDPGQGLRLIYYSQIVNDFQKGDIAEGYSVSREKKESFPLTVTSAQKNPTAFYLCASSILYNEQFFGPGTRLTVL.

This clone was seen more than once but under ten times. The gene calls are TRBV5-1 and TRBJ1-4, with a possible D match to TRBD1 (6 bases). The CDR3 is 14 amino acids. CDR1 and CDR2 (germline): SGHRS, YFSETQ. The V end was cut by 3 bases, the J end by 3 bases, with 9 bases between. CDR3 sequence reads: CASSSTGPNEKLFF. CDR3 coding DNA: TGCGCCAGCAGCTCGACAGGCCCTAATGAAAAACTGTTTTTT.

This clone was counted a few times. This chain links TRBV18 with TRBJ1-4; D gene ambiguous. The ends were cut back, 6 bases at V and 10 bases at J, with 12 bases in the middle. The CDR3 is made up of 12 amino acids. CDR1 is KGHSH, CDR2 LQKENI, per germline. CDR3 loop: CASSDLSGKLFF. For the CDR3, the DNA is TGTGCCAGCTCGGATCTCTCGGGAAAACTGTTTTTT.

This chain uses TRBV29-1 with TRBJ2-7, with D possibly being TRBD1 (7 bases). Germline V gene data show CDR1 as SQVTM and CDR2 as ANQGSEA. The V and J ends lost 1 base and 5 bases respectively, with 12 bases between them. This CDR3 is 13 amino acids long. CDR3 nucleotides: TGCAGCGTTGAAGGACAGGGAGGAGACGAGCAGTACTTC. Its translation is CSVEGQGGDEQYF.

This chain joins TRBV5-1 and TRBJ2-7; no definite D call. CDR1 and CDR2 from the germline V gene are SGHRS and YFSETQ. This CDR3 region has 11 residues. V was pared by 0 bases and J by 6 bases, with 4 bases between. The CDR3 nucleotides are TGCGCCAGCAGCTTGGAGCGCGAGCAGTACTTC. This encodes CASSLEREQYF. Supplemented by reference TRBV5-1 and TRBJ2-7, the full variable domain reads KAGVTQTPRYLIKTRGQQVTLSCSPISGHRSVSWYQQTPGQGLQFLFEYFSETQRNKGNFPGRFSGRQFSNSRSEMNVSTLELGDSALYLCASSLEREQYFGPGTRLTVT.

V and J are TRBV19 and TRBJ1-4, with D possibly being TRBD1 (5 bases). With 7 bases removed from V and 10 bases from J, the gap between germline ends came to 22 bases. This CDR3 is built from 15 residues. CDR1 is LNHDA and CDR2 is SQIVND in the germline V gene (reference sequence). The CDR3 is CASTSVGVGQGKLFF. The CDR3 DNA is TGTGCCAGTACGTCGGTAGGGGTCGGGCAAGGAAAACTGTTTTTT.

The chain uses TRBV27 and TRBJ1-5; D is uncertain. From germline, CDR1 is MNHEY and CDR2 SMNVEV (reference sequence). The CDR3 is 15 residues long. Deletions cut 0 bases from V and 3 bases from J, with 9 bases between. The DNA of the CDR3 is TGTGCCAGCAGTTTATCATCGTTTCTCAATCAGCCCCAGCATTTT. Its translation is CASSLSSFLNQPQHF.

The V and J genes are TRBV5-1 and TRBJ2-7, with 8 bases identical to TRBD1. J gave up 0 bases and V 4 bases, and 9 bases lay outside the gene matches. This CDR3 is built from 16 residues. Germline V gene lookup returns CDR1 SGHRS and CDR2 YFSETQ. The CDR3: CASSPDRARSSYEQYF. The CDR3 DNA reads as TGCGCCAGCAGCCCGGACAGGGCTAGAAGCTCCTACGAGCAGTACTTC.

The chain combines TRBV5-1 with TRBJ1-1; D remains unclear. Germline V gives CDR1 SGHRS, CDR2 YFSETQ. The germline V and J ends were trimmed by 0 bases and 3 bases, with 12 bases remaining between them. This CDR3 has 15 amino acids. DNA for the CDR3: TGCGCCAGCAGCTTGGTGCGGGTGGGCGACACTGAAGCTTTCTTT. Its translation is CASSLVRVGDTEAFF.

This rearrangement joins TRBV4-2 to TRBJ1-1, with no clear D. The CDR3 extends over 16 amino acids. Per the germline V gene, CDR1 is LGHNA and CDR2 is YNFKEQ. V dropped 4 bases and J dropped 1 base, with 16 bases sitting between them. CDR3 DNA sequence: TGTGCCAGCAGCCTTAACCCGTGGGGAGAGAACACTGAAGCTTTCTTT. Protein sequence: CASSLNPWGENTEAFF.